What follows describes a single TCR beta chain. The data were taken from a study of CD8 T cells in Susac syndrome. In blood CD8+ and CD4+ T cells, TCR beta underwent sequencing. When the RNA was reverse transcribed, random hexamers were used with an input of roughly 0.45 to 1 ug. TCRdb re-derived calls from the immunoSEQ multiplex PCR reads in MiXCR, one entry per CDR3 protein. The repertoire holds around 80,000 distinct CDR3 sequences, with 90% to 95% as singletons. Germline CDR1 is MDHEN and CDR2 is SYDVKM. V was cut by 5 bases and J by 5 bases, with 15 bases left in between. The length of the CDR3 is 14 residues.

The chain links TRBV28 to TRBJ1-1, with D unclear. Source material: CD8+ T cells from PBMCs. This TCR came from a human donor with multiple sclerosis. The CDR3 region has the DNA TGTGCCAGCAGTCCTATGAGGACGGGAACTGAAGCTTTCTTT. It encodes CASSPMRTGTEAFF.